These 24 T cell receptor beta chains were sequenced from one sample in a study of blood T cell repertoires in COVID-19. Profiled with immunoSEQ multiplex PCR; TCRdb holds only in-frame clones, not every one. The sample shows 490,000 or so clones, 80% to 90% of them seen only once. The sequencing input was PBMCs or T cells enriched from blood (not recorded which). Source of these receptors: a woman aged 60-75 years who had recovered from COVID-19.

The chain joins TRBV15 to TRBJ1-1; D gene uncertain. V was cut by 3 bases and J by 1 base, with 12 bases left in between. The CDR3 loop spans 15 amino acids. Germline loops: CDR1 LNHNV, CDR2 YYDKDF (reference sequence). The CDR3 is CATSSWAKKNTEAFF. In nucleotides, the CDR3 is TGTGCCACCAGCAGTTGGGCCAAGAAGAACACTGAAGCTTTCTTT. The variable domain in full, completed from reference TRBV15 and TRBJ1-1, reads DAMVIQNPRYQVTQFGKPVTLSCSQTLNHNVMYWYQQKSSQAPKLLFHYYDKDFNNEADTPDNFQSRRPNTSFCFLDIRSPGLGDTAMYLCATSSWAKKNTEAFFGQGTRLTVV.

This rearrangement joins TRBV27 to TRBJ2-3, with 10 bases matching TRBD1. CDR3 size: 15 residues. After removal of 5 bases from V and 5 bases from J, the junction contained 7 bases not matched to a gene. From germline, CDR1 is MNHEY and CDR2 SMNVEV (reference sequence). The CDR3 here is CASSTQWDRGDTQYF. The CDR3 region has the DNA TGTGCCAGCAGTACCCAATGGGACAGGGGAGATACGCAGTATTTT.

This clone was counted once. The gene calls are TRBV6-6 and TRBJ1-2; D not certain. This CDR3 has 14 amino acids. Germline lookup yields CDR1 MNHNY and CDR2 SVGAGI (reference sequence). Trimming pared 2 bases from V and 5 bases from J, leaving 12 bases between. CDR3 in amino acids: CASSYPLQRYGYTF. For the CDR3, the DNA is TGTGCCAGCAGTTACCCCTTGCAACGGTATGGCTACACCTTC.

This clone came up once. The V call is TRBV10-3, the J call TRBJ2-3; 12 bases align to TRBD1. CDR1 is ENHRY, CDR2 SYGVKD, per germline. The CDR3 loop spans 15 amino acids. Germline trimming cut 6 bases from V and 2 bases from J; bases unmatched to any gene: 3. The CDR3 region is CAIRRGQGATDTQYF. CDR3 bases: TGTGCCATCAGAAGGGGACAGGGGGCCACAGATACGCAGTATTTT.

J is TRBJ1-1 and V is TRBV3-1 (or the pseudogene TRBV3-2); 8 nucleotides match TRBD1. This CDR3 region has 15 residues. From germline, CDR1 is LGHDT and CDR2 YNNKEL (reference sequence). J lost 0 bases, V lost 6 bases, and 6 bases had no gene match. The CDR3 DNA sequence: TGTGCCAGCAGTCTGGACAGGGCTGTGAACACTGAAGCTTTCTTT. Protein: CASSLDRAVNTEAFF.

This rearrangement joins TRBV5-1 to TRBJ2-3; 9 bases are a match to TRBD1. This CDR3 is 15 amino acids long. Germline CDR1 SGHRS, CDR2 YFSETQ. Germline trimming cut 3 bases from V and 4 bases from J; bases unmatched to any gene: 6. As DNA, the CDR3 is TGCGCCAGCAGCTCCGGGACAGGGATCCCAGATACGCAGTATTTT. Residues: CASSSGTGIPDTQYF.

The chain couples TRBV12-3 or TRBV12-4 to TRBJ2-5, with D perhaps matching TRBD2 (6 bases). The V end lost 4 bases, the J end lost 4 bases, and 10 bases lay between the germline ends. The CDR3 is made up of 13 amino acids. The CDR3 coding sequence is TGTGCCAGCAGTTCGGGACTGGGAGAGACCCAGTACTTC. Translated, it gives CASSSGLGETQYF.

The V and J genes are TRBV19 and TRBJ1-5; D gene ambiguous. Germline lookup yields CDR1 LNHDA and CDR2 SQIVND (reference sequence). V gave up 7 bases and J gave up 3 bases, with 16 bases separating them. This CDR3 spans 15 amino acids. Here the CDR3 DNA reads TGTGCCAGTATCCAAGCCAACAGATTCAATCAGCCCCAGCATTTT. Its translation is CASIQANRFNQPQHF.

The chain carries TRBV6-1 and TRBJ1-6; 8 bases fit TRBD1. The CDR3 has 15 residues. Germline CDR1 reads MNHNS; CDR2 reads SASEGT. The V gene end was trimmed by 2 bases and the J gene end by 14 bases; junction bases not matched to a gene: 11. The chain's CDR3 is CASSELWTGRMSLHF. The DNA of the CDR3 is TGTGCCAGCAGTGAATTATGGACAGGGAGGATGTCCCTCCACTTT.

The chain joins TRBV4-1 to TRBJ1-5; 7 bases match TRBD1. The CDR3 runs to 14 residues. The J segment lost 4 bases and the V segment lost 5 bases, leaving 5 bases of the junction unmatched. Germline values: CDR1 MGHRA, CDR2 YSYEKL. The CDR3 here is CASSSTGENQPQHF. In DNA form, the CDR3 reads TGCGCCAGCAGCTCCACAGGGGAGAATCAGCCCCAGCATTTT.

In its sample, this clone was seen once. This rearrangement joins TRBV7-8 to TRBJ1-2; perhaps TRBD1 as D (6 bases). CDR3 length: 14 residues. The V end lost 3 bases, the J end lost 4 bases, and 12 bases lay between the germline ends. Per the germline V gene, CDR1 is SGHVS and CDR2 is FQNEAQ. Written as DNA, the CDR3 is TGTGCCAGCAGCTTGGGGGCCAGCATCTATGGCTACACCTTC. This gives the protein CASSLGASIYGYTF.

This chain connects TRBV24-1 to TRBJ1-2, with D uncertain. The CDR3 consists of 15 residues. Germline lookup yields CDR1 KGHDR and CDR2 SFDVKD. V lost 4 bases and J lost 3, with 14 bases in between. CDR3 loop: CATSEAGKRDYGYTF. CDR3 coding DNA: TGTGCCACCAGTGAGGCGGGGAAAAGGGACTATGGCTACACCTTC.

V and J are TRBV7-9 and TRBJ1-3, with D unclear. V lost 3 bases and J 1 base, leaving 7 bases between the germline ends. The CDR3 has 14 amino acids. Looked up from germline, CDR1 is SEHNR and CDR2 is FQNEAQ (reference sequence). The chain's CDR3 is CASSFGQSGNTIYF. CDR3 bases: TGTGCCAGCAGCTTTGGGCAGTCTGGAAACACCATATATTTT.

The chain recombines TRBV20-1 with TRBJ1-2, with unresolved D. V dropped 4 bases and J dropped 4 bases, with 7 bases sitting between them. CDR1 DFQATT and CDR2 SNEGSKA come from the germline V gene (reference sequence). This CDR3 has 11 amino acids. The DNA for the CDR3 is TGCAGTGCTACACAGTCCTATGGCTACACCTTC. Protein: CSATQSYGYTF.

This rearrangement joins TRBV6-6 to TRBJ1-5; 10 nucleotides agree with TRBD1. V was clipped by 2 bases and J by 0 bases; unmatched bases: 1. CDR1 is MNHNY, CDR2 SVGAGI, per germline (reference sequence). The CDR3 has 16 amino acids. The CDR3 DNA follows: TGTGCCAGCAGTTACGGACAGGGGGTTAGCAATCAGCCCCAGCATTTT. Its protein is CASSYGQGVSNQPQHF.

The chain has TRBV11-2 and TRBJ1-3, with 8 bases lining up with TRBD1. Trimming at V came to 5 bases and at J to 0 bases, leaving 6 bases not matched to a gene. Germline-derived CDR1 and CDR2 are SGHAT and FQNNGV. This CDR3 has 16 residues. In nucleotides, the CDR3 is TGTGCCAGCAGCCCCGGGACAGGATACTCTGGAAACACCATATATTTT. It encodes CASSPGTGYSGNTIYF.

V and J are TRBV10-3 and TRBJ1-1; tentative D call: TRBD1 (5 bases). The CDR3 sequence is 13 residues long. V was shortened by 11 bases and J by 6 bases, with 19 bases between the two germline ends. CDR1 is ENHRY, CDR2 SYGVKD, per germline. CDR3 in amino acids: CAAREEGKAEAFF. In DNA, the CDR3 is TGTGCCGCCAGGGAGGAAGGTAAGGCTGAAGCTTTCTTT.

The chain carries TRBV7-8 and TRBJ2-7; D not resolved. The ends were cut back, 5 bases at V and 3 bases at J, with 8 bases in the middle. Germline lookup yields CDR1 SGHVS and CDR2 FQNEAQ. The CDR3 has 12 amino acids. CDR3 DNA sequence: TGTGCCAGCAGCCCCTCCCGCTACGAGCAGTACGTC. This translates into CASSPSRYEQYV.

V gene TRBV2 combines with J gene TRBJ2-2; 7 bases agree with TRBD1. Per the germline V gene, CDR1 is SNHLY and CDR2 is FYNNEI. This CDR3 has 15 amino acids. Unmatched junction bases numbered 9, after V lost 7 bases and J lost 4 bases. The chain's CDR3 is CASKRQGSTTGELFF. In DNA, the CDR3 is TGTGCCAGCAAAAGACAGGGTTCAACCACCGGGGAGCTGTTTTTT.

The chain uses TRBV11-2 and TRBJ2-7; 10 bases are a match to TRBD1. CDR1 is SGHAT, CDR2 FQNNGV, per germline. This CDR3 contains 14 residues. V shed 1 base, J shed 4 bases, and the junction held 1 base outside the gene matches. The CDR3 reads CASSLGGQGYEQYF. The CDR3 DNA sequence: TGTGCCAGCAGCTTAGGGGGACAGGGGTACGAGCAGTACTTC.

The chain joins TRBV5-1 to TRBJ1-2; D is unresolved. The V and J ends lost 0 bases and 10 bases respectively, with 13 bases between them. Germline CDR1 is SGHRS and CDR2 is YFSETQ. The CDR3 contains 13 residues. In nucleotides, the CDR3 is TGCGCCAGCAGCTTGGCCCCCGGCGGGCTCTACACCTTC. Its protein is CASSLAPGGLYTF.

The gene calls are TRBV7-9 and TRBJ1-2; TRBD1 aligns across 11 bases. Trimming took 5 bases from V and 6 from J; bases not matched to a gene: 5. The length of the CDR3 is 14 residues. The germline V gene has CDR1 SEHNR and CDR2 FQNEAQ (reference sequence). CDR3 DNA sequence: TGTGCCAGCAGCCGCGGACAGGGGGCGAATGGCTACACCTTC. Its translation is CASSRGQGANGYTF.

This chain uses TRBV5-1 with TRBJ2-3; 7 bases are shared with TRBD2. Germline trimming cut 4 bases from V and 5 bases from J; bases unmatched to any gene: 13. Germline V gene sequence: CDR1 SGHRS, CDR2 YFSETQ. The CDR3 sequence is 16 residues long. The CDR3 reads CASSPSRRERGDTQYF. The CDR3, as DNA: TGCGCCAGCAGCCCCTCCCGGAGGGAGCGGGGAGATACGCAGTATTTT.

The chain couples TRBV2 to TRBJ2-2; the D gene is possibly TRBD1 (5 bases). V lost 4 bases and J 3 bases, leaving 12 bases between the germline ends. Germline CDR1 reads SNHLY; CDR2 reads FYNNEI. This CDR3 is built from 15 residues. CDR3 nucleotide sequence: TGTGCCAGCAGTGGGAAGGGGCGCGACACCGGGGAGCTGTTTTTT. Protein sequence: CASSGKGRDTGELFF.